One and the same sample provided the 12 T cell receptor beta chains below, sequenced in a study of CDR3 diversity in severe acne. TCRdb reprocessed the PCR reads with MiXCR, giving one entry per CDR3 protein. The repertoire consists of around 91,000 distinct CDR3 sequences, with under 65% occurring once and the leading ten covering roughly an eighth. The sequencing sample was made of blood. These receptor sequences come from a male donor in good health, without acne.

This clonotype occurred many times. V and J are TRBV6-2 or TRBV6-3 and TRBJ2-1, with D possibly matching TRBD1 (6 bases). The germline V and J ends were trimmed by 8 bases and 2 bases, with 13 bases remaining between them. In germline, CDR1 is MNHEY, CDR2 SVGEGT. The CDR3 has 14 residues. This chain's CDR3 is CASFTGRAYNEQFF. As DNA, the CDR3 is TGTGCCAGCTTCACAGGGCGAGCCTACAATGAGCAGTTCTTC.

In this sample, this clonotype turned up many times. DNA for the CDR3: TGTGCCAGCACCTTTTCGGCTAATGAAAAACTGTTTTTT. Encoded protein: CASTFSANEKLFF. The V call is TRBV2, the J call TRBJ1-4; D remains unclear. The V gene's germline CDR1 is SNHLY and CDR2 FYNNEI. CDR3 length: 13 amino acids. Trimming cost V 7 bases and J 3 bases, with 9 bases left between them.

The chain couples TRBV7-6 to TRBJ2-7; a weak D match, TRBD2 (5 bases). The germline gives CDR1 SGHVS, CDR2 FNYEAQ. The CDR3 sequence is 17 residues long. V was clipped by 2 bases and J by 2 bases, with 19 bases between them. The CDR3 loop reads CASSLTADYGYTYEQYF. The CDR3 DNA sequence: TGTGCCAGCAGCTTAACGGCAGACTATGGCTACACCTACGAGCAGTACTTC.

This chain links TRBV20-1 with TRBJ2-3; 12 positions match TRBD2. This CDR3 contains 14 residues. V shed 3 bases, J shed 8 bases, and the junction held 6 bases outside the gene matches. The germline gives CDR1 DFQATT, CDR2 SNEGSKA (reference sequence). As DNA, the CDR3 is TGCAGTGCTAGCGGGACTAGCGGGTCGGGTACGCAGTATTTT. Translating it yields CSASGTSGSGTQYF.

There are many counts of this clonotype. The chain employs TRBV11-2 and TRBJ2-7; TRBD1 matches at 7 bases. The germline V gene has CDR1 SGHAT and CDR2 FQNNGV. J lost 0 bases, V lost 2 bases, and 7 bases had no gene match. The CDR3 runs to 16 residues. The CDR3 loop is CASSLLWDSSSYEQYF. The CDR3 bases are TGTGCCAGCAGCTTACTGTGGGACAGCAGCTCCTACGAGCAGTACTTC.

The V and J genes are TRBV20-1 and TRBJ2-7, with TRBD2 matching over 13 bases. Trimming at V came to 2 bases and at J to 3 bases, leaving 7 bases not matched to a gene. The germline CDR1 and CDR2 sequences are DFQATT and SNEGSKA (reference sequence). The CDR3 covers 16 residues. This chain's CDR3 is CSARIPWTSGSYEQYF. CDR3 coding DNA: TGCAGTGCTAGAATCCCTTGGACTAGCGGGAGCTACGAGCAGTACTTC.

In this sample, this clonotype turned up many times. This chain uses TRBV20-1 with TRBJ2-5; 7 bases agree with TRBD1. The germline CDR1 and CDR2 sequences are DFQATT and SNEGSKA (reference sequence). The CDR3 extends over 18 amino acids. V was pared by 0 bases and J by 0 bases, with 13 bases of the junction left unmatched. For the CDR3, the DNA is TGCAGTGCTAGAGATGAGACAGGGTCGGCCCTCAACCAAGAGACCCAGTACTTC. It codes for CSARDETGSALNQETQYF.

The CDR3, as DNA: TGTGCCAGCAGTCTCCCAAGCGAGGACGGTGAAAAACTGTTTTTT. Its translation: CASSLPSEDGEKLFF. The chain joins TRBV25-1 to TRBJ1-4; D gene unclear. The CDR3 covers 15 residues. Per germline, CDR1 MGHDK and CDR2 SYGVNS. V was shortened by 5 bases and J by 7 bases, with 17 bases between the two germline ends.

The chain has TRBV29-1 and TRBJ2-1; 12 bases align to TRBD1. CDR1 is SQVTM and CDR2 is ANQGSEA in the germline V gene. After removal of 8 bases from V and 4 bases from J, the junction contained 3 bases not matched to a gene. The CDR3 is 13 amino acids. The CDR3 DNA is TGCAGCTTGGGACAGGGGGCGTACAATGAGCAGTTCTTC. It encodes CSLGQGAYNEQFF.

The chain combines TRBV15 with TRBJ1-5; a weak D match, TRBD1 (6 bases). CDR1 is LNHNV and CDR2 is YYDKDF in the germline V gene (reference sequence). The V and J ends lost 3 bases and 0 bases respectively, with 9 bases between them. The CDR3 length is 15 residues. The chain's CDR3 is CATSRDSYSNQPQHF. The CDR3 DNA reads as TGTGCCACCAGCAGGGACAGTTATAGCAATCAGCCCCAGCATTTT.

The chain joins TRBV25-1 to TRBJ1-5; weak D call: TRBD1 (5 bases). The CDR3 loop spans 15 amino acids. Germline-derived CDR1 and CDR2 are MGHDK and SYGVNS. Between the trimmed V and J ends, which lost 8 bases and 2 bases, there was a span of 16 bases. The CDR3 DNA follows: TGTGCCAGCTTAGCGGACGGGGGAGGCAATCAGCCCCAGCATTTT. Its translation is CASLADGGGNQPQHF.

The CDR3 DNA follows: TGCAGTTTGCGGACAACTAATGAAAAACTGTTTTTT. This codes for CSLRTTNEKLFF. The chain has TRBV20-1 and TRBJ1-4; no clear D. V was pared by 8 bases and J by 0 bases, with 7 bases between. This CDR3 region has 12 residues. Germline V gives CDR1 DFQATT, CDR2 SNEGSKA (reference sequence).